This TCR beta chain was identified during a study of T-cell reconstitution after alpha-beta-depleted transplantation in children. A few counts support this clonotype. Its antigen is currently unknown. Germline V lookup: CDR1 LGHDT, CDR2 YNNKEL (reference sequence). With 7 bases removed from V and 8 bases from J, the gap between germline ends came to 9 bases. The CDR3 covers 11 residues. For TCRbeta, the library was prepared with unique molecular identifiers. TCRdb reanalysed the PCR reads using MiXCR and keeps one entry per CDR3 protein. Seen here are some 600,000 distinct CDR3 sequences, roughly 13% observed once, and the top ten hold over 2%. Study-wide points: Elevated TCRbeta diversity at day 60 was traced, in some patients, to surviving recipient T cells and thymic progenitors. Several hundred rapidly expanded clones from non-depleted graft cells reportedly supplied alpha-beta T cells about two months post-transplant. A year post-transplant, T-cell counts and diversity derived mostly from newly produced T cells.

The specimen comprised PBMCs, mostly from graft donor cells, sampled 360 days after TCRalphabeta/CD19-depleted stem cell transplant. The TCR was taken from a male patient between 5 and 17 years old who had a stem cell transplant for acute myeloid leukemia, so the T cells may come from the graft donor. V is TRBV3-1 and J is TRBJ2-1; no clear D gene. The CDR3 reads CASKGGDEQFF. Written as DNA, the CDR3 is TGTGCCAGCAAAGGTGGCGATGAGCAGTTCTTC.